These 5 T cell receptor beta chains came from one sample sequenced in a study of liver allograft versus peripheral blood T cells. Study-level information: Graft-liver T cell receptor repertoires were compared against recipient peripheral blood repertoires.

Each CDR3 protein gets one entry after TCRdb re-called the reads with MiXCR. The repertoire includes approximately 600 distinct CDR3 sequences, approximately 15% of them detected once, and 15% to 20% sits in the top ten. Every receptor here comes from a human patient who had a liver transplant. Some T cells may be graft donor cells.

This clonotype is hyperexpanded by share. CDR3 loop: CASSEARQARANEKLFF. CDR3 DNA: TGTGCCAGCAGTGAAGCGAGGCAGGCTCGTGCTAATGAAAAACTGTTTTTT. The rearrangement uses TRBV6-1 and TRBJ1-4; D is undetermined. The CDR3 length is 17 residues. The germline V gene has CDR1 MNHNS and CDR2 SASEGT. Between the trimmed V and J ends, which lost 0 bases and 3 bases, there was a span of 14 bases.

This clonotype is labeled as medium-sized. Here the CDR3 DNA reads TGTGCCAGCTCACCACCGGCCGGGGGGATCACAGATACGCAGTATTTT. Its translation is CASSPPAGGITDTQYF. V is TRBV18 and J is TRBJ2-3; 7 nucleotides align to TRBD2. Germline values: CDR1 KGHSH, CDR2 LQKENI. The junction had 5 bases not matched to a gene; V was cut back by 0 bases and J by 2 bases. CDR3 length: 16 residues.

This clonotype is categorized as large. The rearrangement links TRBV24-1 to TRBJ1-5; a possible D gene is TRBD1 (5 bases). This CDR3 contains 18 residues. The V end was cut by 3 bases, the J end by 4 bases, with 21 bases between. Per the germline V gene, CDR1 is KGHDR and CDR2 is SFDVKD. The CDR3, as DNA: TGTGCCACCAGTGATCTCTGGGTCCGTTCTGGGGGAAATCAGCCCCAGCATTTT. This translates into CATSDLWVRSGGNQPQHF.

By sample fraction, this clonotype is large. The rearrangement joins TRBV6-5 to TRBJ1-6, with no clear D. CDR1 is MNHEY, CDR2 SVGAGI, per germline. Deletions cut 4 bases from V and 7 bases from J, with 11 bases between. The CDR3 contains 14 residues. The CDR3: CASSLRVGNSPLHF. CDR3 DNA sequence: TGTGCCAGCAGTTTAAGGGTAGGGAATTCACCCCTCCACTTT.

Here the CDR3 reads CASSVQGANYGYTF. In nucleotides, the CDR3 is TGTGCCAGTAGTGTCCAGGGGGCTAACTATGGCTACACCTTC. V gene TRBV19 combines with J gene TRBJ1-2, with TRBD1 matching over 7 bases. Germline CDR1 reads LNHDA; CDR2 reads SQIVND (reference sequence). Trimming removed 5 bases from V and 0 bases from J; junction bases left unmatched: 3. This CDR3 has 14 amino acids.